This TCR beta chain was obtained from a study of T cell responses to AZD1222 COVID-19 vaccine. The data were produced by immunoSEQ multiplex PCR, yet TCRdb's version contains in-frame clones alone and is incomplete. The sample has some 64,000 clones; less than 90% are singletons. Points from the study as a whole: Just a handful of AZD1222 recipients tested seropositive at baseline. The span of vaccine-associated CD4 TCRs extended across spike, with dominance at 160-218 and 743-854. White British ancestry dominated among donors, who included more females, and clonal diversity was possibly underestimated. Spike-specific TCR depth and breadth grew after two AZD1222 doses.

As for this clone: Its target is not known.

The CDR3 runs to 16 residues. V lost 6 bases, J lost 2 bases, and 5 bases stayed unmatched. Germline CDR1 reads MNHEY; CDR2 reads SMNVEV (reference sequence). This sequence was found in an adult in good health. The chain carries TRBV27 and TRBJ2-3; TRBD2 matches at 13 bases. Sequencing was performed on peripheral blood, taken on day 0 of AZD1222 vaccination. The CDR3 DNA sequence: TGTGCCAGCAGCCGACTAGCGGGGGGCCTCACAGATACGCAGTATTTT. Translating gives CASSRLAGGLTDTQYF.